This record covers a single T cell receptor (beta chain). The antigen is not known. The sample is drawn from a study of OX40 agonist ivuxolimab in advanced cancers. General study results and limits: Both blood CD4+ and CD8+ T cells showed clonal growth by week 6 at 0.1 to 3.0 mg/kg.

Sequencing used immunoSEQ multiplex PCR; TCRdb keeps in-frame clones, though not all of them. The sample shows about 45,000 clones, roughly 84% of them seen only once. V lost 5 bases to trimming and J lost 9 bases, with 17 bases between them. The CDR3 spans 14 residues. CDR1 is SGHNT and CDR2 is YENEEA in the germline V gene. The sample in question was CD4+ or CD8+ T cells sorted from blood, obtained in a trial of the OX40 agonist ivuxolimab. The clonotype comes from an adult with an advanced solid tumor such as melanoma, head and neck, liver or kidney cancer. The chain links TRBV11-3 to TRBJ2-1, with D perhaps matching TRBD1 (6 bases). The CDR3 is CASSVTGMGGEQFF. In DNA, the CDR3 is TGTGCCAGCAGCGTTACAGGGATGGGTGGTGAGCAGTTCTTC. Full variable domain (remainder filled in from reference TRBV11-3 and TRBJ2-1): EAGVVQSPRYKIIEKKQPVAFWCNPISGHNTLYWYLQNLGQGPELLIRYENEEAVDDSQLPKDRFSAERLKGVDSTLKIQPAELGDSAVYLCASSVTGMGGEQFFGPGTRLTVL.